The next 18 T cell receptor beta chains were all read from a single sample in a study of STAT5B mutations in CD4+ large granular lymphocyte leukemia. Generated by immunoSEQ multiplex PCR, the TCRdb table keeps only in-frame clones and is missing some. The data contain more than 30,000 clones, roughly 71% of them singletons. Input material: CD4+ T cells from blood buffy coats. These receptors all come from a human donor in good health.

This chain connects TRBV6-1 to TRBJ2-2, with D uncertain. Trimming cost V 7 bases and J 4 bases, with 16 bases left between them. Per germline, CDR1 MNHNS and CDR2 SASEGT. This CDR3 is 15 amino acids long. The CDR3 protein is CASTLDPGVTGELFF. CDR3 bases: TGTGCCAGCACCCTAGACCCCGGCGTCACCGGGGAGCTGTTTTTT.

The chain uses TRBV4-2 and TRBJ2-7; 7 bases are shared with TRBD1. V dropped 4 bases and J dropped 0; count of bases not matched to a gene: 9. The length of the CDR3 is 16 residues. Germline CDR1 and CDR2: LGHNA and YNFKEQ. CDR3: CASSPGQAVSSYEQYF. As DNA, the CDR3 is TGTGCCAGCAGCCCAGGACAGGCCGTTAGCTCCTACGAGCAGTACTTC.

The J gene is TRBJ1-4, the V gene TRBV5-4; weak D call: TRBD1 (6 bases). Germline loops: CDR1 SGHNT, CDR2 YYREEE (reference sequence). Trimming removed 4 bases at V and 8 bases at J, with 18 bases between. The length of the CDR3 is 15 residues. CDR3 DNA: TGTGCCAGCAGCACAACAGGGAAGTATCCGGAAAAACTGTTTTTT. The encoded protein is CASSTTGKYPEKLFF.

The chain is built from TRBV5-1 and TRBJ2-7; 7 bases match TRBD1. The CDR3 loop spans 16 amino acids. Looked up from germline, CDR1 is SGHRS and CDR2 is YFSETQ. V shed 5 bases, J shed 3 bases, and the junction held 14 bases outside the gene matches. CDR3 sequence (DNA): TGCGCCAGCAGTCCTTCCTCCGGGACAGAATACTACGAGCAGTACTTC. Translation: CASSPSSGTEYYEQYF.

The gene calls are TRBV28 and TRBJ2-7; 8 nucleotides match TRBD1. CDR1 MDHEN and CDR2 SYDVKM come from the germline V gene. J lost 0 bases, V lost 6 bases, and 7 bases had no gene match. This CDR3 is 15 amino acids long. DNA of the CDR3: TGTGCCAGCAGGCTTGACAGGGGTTTCTCCTACGAGCAGTACTTC. Protein product: CASRLDRGFSYEQYF.

CDR3 protein: CASSTRDRGPKTFF. CDR3 nucleotides: TGTGCCAGCAGCACCCGGGACAGGGGGCCGAAAACTTTCTTT. The chain carries TRBV5-5 and TRBJ1-1, with TRBD1 matching 12 bases. V shed 4 bases and J 12 bases; nucleotides not matched to a gene: 10. CDR3 size: 14 residues. From germline, CDR1 is SGHKS and CDR2 YYEKEE (reference sequence).

The rearrangement uses TRBV7-9 and TRBJ2-7, with D uncertain. V lost 1 base and J 7 bases, leaving 11 bases between the germline ends. Germline V gives CDR1 SEHNR, CDR2 FQNEAQ (reference sequence). The CDR3 covers 13 residues. CDR3: CASSLDAAREQYF. Written as DNA, the CDR3 is TGTGCCAGCAGCTTAGACGCAGCGAGGGAGCAGTACTTC.

V gene TRBV30 combines with J gene TRBJ2-2; perhaps TRBD2 as D (6 bases). V lost 3 bases, J lost 4 bases, and 12 bases lay in between. The CDR3 is 14 amino acids. Looked up from germline, CDR1 is GTSNPN and CDR2 is SVGIG (reference sequence). The CDR3 loop reads CAWSPGLFTGELFF. The CDR3, as DNA: TGTGCCTGGAGCCCGGGACTGTTCACCGGGGAGCTGTTTTTT.

The chain combines TRBV11-2 with TRBJ2-1, with 11 nucleotides matching TRBD2. The CDR3 consists of 15 residues. Germline V lookup: CDR1 SGHAT, CDR2 FQNNGV. J lost 8 bases, V lost 0 bases, and 3 bases had no gene match. The CDR3 DNA reads TGTGCCAGCAGCTTAGAGCTAGCGGGGGGATATGAGCAGTTCTTC. Translating it yields CASSLELAGGYEQFF.

The chain employs TRBV9 and TRBJ2-3; 8 bases map to TRBD2. After removal of 0 bases from V and 2 bases from J, the junction contained 2 bases not matched to a gene. There are 15 residues in the CDR3. Germline lookup yields CDR1 SGDLS and CDR2 YYNGEE. The CDR3 bases are TGTGCCAGCAGCGTAGACGGGGGGGCCACAGATACGCAGTATTTT. Its translation is CASSVDGGATDTQYF.

CDR3 DNA: TGTGCCAGCAGCTTAGGACCTAGCGGGGTCTCCTACAATGAGCAGTTCTTC. Translating it yields CASSLGPSGVSYNEQFF. J is TRBJ2-1 and V is TRBV11-2, with 9 bases that match TRBD2. V was clipped by 1 base and J by 0 bases; unmatched bases: 4. Germline V gene data show CDR1 as SGHAT and CDR2 as FQNNGV. This CDR3 spans 17 amino acids.

This chain links TRBV28 with TRBJ1-1; D possibly corresponds to TRBD1 (6 bases). The CDR3 has 15 amino acids. V lost 2 bases and J lost 2, with 12 bases in between. Germline-derived CDR1 and CDR2 are MDHEN and SYDVKM. The CDR3 loop reads CASSLPRDINTEAFF. CDR3 in DNA: TGTGCCAGCAGTTTACCGCGGGACATCAACACTGAAGCTTTCTTT.

The chain couples TRBV11-2 to TRBJ2-6, with D perhaps matching TRBD1 (6 bases). The ends were cut back, 1 base at V and 0 bases at J, with 7 bases in the middle. This CDR3 is built from 16 residues. Germline values: CDR1 SGHAT, CDR2 FQNNGV. The chain's CDR3 is CASSLGRGSGANVLTF. The CDR3 DNA follows: TGTGCCAGCAGCTTAGGCAGGGGCTCTGGGGCCAACGTCCTGACTTTC.

This clone has a handful of counts. The chain carries TRBV18 and TRBJ1-1; the D gene is possibly TRBD1 (6 bases). The CDR3 extends over 13 amino acids. Trimming shortened V by 6 bases and J by 8 bases, and 16 bases separated the two germline ends. Germline CDR1 KGHSH, CDR2 LQKENI. The CDR3 nucleotides read TGTGCCAGCTCCTCTGATACAGGGACAGAAGCTTTCTTT. This sequence encodes CASSSDTGTEAFF.

This sequence joins TRBV18 and TRBJ1-6; TRBD1 might be the D (5 bases). The CDR3 runs to 15 residues. Per germline, CDR1 KGHSH and CDR2 LQKENI. Trimming cost V 3 bases and J 7 bases, with 13 bases left between them. This CDR3 reads CASSPLPDTNSPLHF. The CDR3 DNA reads TGTGCCAGCTCACCCCTCCCGGACACAAATTCACCCCTCCACTTT. The full variable domain, its missing parts supplied by reference TRBV18 and TRBJ1-6, is NAGVMQNPRHLVRRRGQEARLRCSPMKGHSHVYWYRQLPEEGLKFMVYLQKENIIDESGMPKERFSAEFPKEGPSILRIQQVVRGDSAAYFCASSPLPDTNSPLHFGNGTRLTVT.

J is TRBJ1-2 and V is TRBV7-2; D might be TRBD1 (6 bases). The CDR3 consists of 14 residues. Trimming stripped 0 bases from V and 4 bases from J, with 9 bases between. From germline, CDR1 is SGHTA and CDR2 FQGNSA. CDR3 in amino acids: CASSLAQGGYGYTF. The CDR3 DNA reads TGTGCCAGCAGCTTAGCGCAAGGGGGCTATGGCTACACCTTC.

The rearrangement uses TRBV9 and TRBJ2-3; D perhaps matches TRBD2 (6 bases). The V gene lost 6 bases and the J gene lost 1 base, with 12 bases spanning the gap. Germline V gene data show CDR1 as SGDLS and CDR2 as YYNGEE. This CDR3 has 14 residues. The CDR3 DNA reads TGTGCCAGCACCCAGGACTATGGCACAGATACGCAGTATTTT. Its translation is CASTQDYGTDTQYF.

This clone was picked up one time. The rearrangement links TRBV9 to TRBJ1-4; possible D gene TRBD1, 5 bases. Germline loops: CDR1 SGDLS, CDR2 YYNGEE. This CDR3 has 15 amino acids. V shed 4 bases and J shed 1 base, with 11 bases lying between them. CDR3 nucleotides: TGTGCCAGCAGCCCCACGGGGGTAACTAATGAAAAACTGTTTTTT. This codes for CASSPTGVTNEKLFF.